A selection of T cell receptor beta chains follows, all from one sample in a study of T cell responses to AZD1222 COVID-19 vaccine. Data came from immunoSEQ multiplex PCR; TCRdb stores just in-frame clones and leaves some out. The sample records around 100,000 clones, about 80% being singletons. Source: peripheral blood, taken on day 0 of AZD1222 vaccination. These receptors were taken from an adult in good health. Each CDR3 is given with its conserved first and last residue. The D gene is left open where the match is weak. Part of the rows lack a size; the others show once, few, many or a class for expanded clones.

d_gene: TRBD1; abundance: once; v_gene: TRBV6-2/TRBV6-3; j_gene: TRBJ1-4; CDR3aa: CASSRTGEEKLFF; CDR3nt: TGTGCCAGCAGTCGGACAGGAGAAGAAAAACTGTTTTTT
d_gene: .; abundance: .; v_gene: TRBV7-9; j_gene: TRBJ1-6; CDR3aa: CASSEDRRIPPLHF; CDR3nt: TGTGCCAGCAGCGAAGACAGGCGGATACCCCCCCTCCACTTT
d_gene: TRBD2; abundance: .; v_gene: TRBV7-9; j_gene: TRBJ2-7; CDR3aa: CASSPLAGGAYEQYF; CDR3nt: TGTGCCAGCAGCCCTCTAGCGGGGGGTGCCTACGAGCAGTACTTC
d_gene: .; abundance: .; v_gene: TRBV7-3; j_gene: TRBJ2-2; CDR3aa: CASSAPGDMNTGELFF; CDR3nt: TGTGCCAGCAGCGCCCCTGGGGATATGAACACCGGGGAGCTGTTTTTT
d_gene: TRBD1; abundance: .; v_gene: TRBV9; j_gene: TRBJ1-5; CDR3aa: CASSLGTGDQPQHF; CDR3nt: TGTGCCAGCAGCCTAGGGACAGGGGATCAGCCCCAGCATTTT
d_gene: .; abundance: .; v_gene: TRBV7-6; j_gene: TRBJ2-2; CDR3aa: CASSLGLANSGELFF; CDR3nt: TGTGCCAGCAGCTTAGGGCTAGCCAACTCCGGGGAGCTGTTTTTT
d_gene: TRBD1; abundance: .; v_gene: TRBV5-5; j_gene: TRBJ1-2; CDR3aa: CASSWGDRGRGVDGYTF; CDR3nt: TGTGCCAGCAGCTGGGGGGACAGGGGCAGAGGTGTTGATGGCTACACCTTC
d_gene: TRBD1; abundance: few; v_gene: TRBV28; j_gene: TRBJ2-4; CDR3aa: CASSSSGTGKNIQYF; CDR3nt: TGTGCCAGCAGTTCCTCCGGGACAGGTAAAAACATTCAGTACTTC
d_gene: TRBD2; abundance: .; v_gene: TRBV18; j_gene: TRBJ2-5; CDR3aa: CASSLAGTSLRETQYF; CDR3nt: TGTGCCAGCTCACTAGCCGGGACTAGTCTGCGAGAGACCCAGTACTTC
d_gene: .; abundance: many; v_gene: TRBV6-5; j_gene: TRBJ1-2; CDR3aa: CASSPQTDSVLGYTF; CDR3nt: TGTGCCAGCAGTCCGCAAACGGACTCGGTGCTTGGCTACACCTTC
d_gene: .; abundance: .; v_gene: TRBV7-2; j_gene: TRBJ2-2; CDR3aa: CASSSGSNTGELFF; CDR3nt: TGTGCCAGCAGCTCGGGCTCTAACACCGGGGAGCTGTTTTTT
d_gene: .; abundance: .; v_gene: TRBV4-3; j_gene: TRBJ2-2; CDR3aa: CASSLTVTGELFF; CDR3nt: TGCGCCAGCAGCCTAACTGTCACCGGGGAGCTGTTTTTT
d_gene: TRBD1; abundance: .; v_gene: TRBV6-2/TRBV6-3; j_gene: TRBJ1-2; CDR3aa: CASSDGTGDRGYTF; CDR3nt: TGTGCCAGCAGTGACGGGACAGGGGATCGTGGCTACACCTTC
d_gene: .; abundance: .; v_gene: TRBV4-1; j_gene: TRBJ1-2; CDR3aa: CASSPEANYGYTF; CDR3nt: TGCGCCAGCAGCCCCGAAGCTAACTATGGCTACACCTTC
d_gene: .; abundance: .; v_gene: TRBV9; j_gene: TRBJ2-5; CDR3aa: CASSAFTAPLQTQYF; CDR3nt: TGTGCCAGCAGCGCCTTCACCGCTCCCCTGCAGACCCAGTACTTC
d_gene: .; abundance: .; v_gene: TRBV9; j_gene: TRBJ2-2; CDR3aa: CASSVAQGTSFIGELFF; CDR3nt: TGTGCCAGCAGCGTAGCTCAGGGGACTTCCTTCATCGGGGAGCTGTTTTTT
d_gene: TRBD2; abundance: .; v_gene: TRBV2; j_gene: TRBJ2-7; CDR3aa: CASTASGFGEQYF; CDR3nt: TGTGCCAGCACGGCTAGCGGCTTTGGTGAGCAGTACTTC
d_gene: .; abundance: once; v_gene: TRBV25-1; j_gene: TRBJ1-4; CDR3aa: CASSESGRGTNEKLFF; CDR3nt: TGTGCCAGCAGTGAATCAGGGAGGGGAACTAATGAAAAACTGTTTTTT
d_gene: TRBD1; abundance: .; v_gene: TRBV29-1; j_gene: TRBJ2-1; CDR3aa: CSALTGSSYNEQFF; CDR3nt: TGCAGCGCCTTGACAGGGAGCTCCTACAATGAGCAGTTCTTC
d_gene: .; abundance: .; v_gene: TRBV21-1; j_gene: TRBJ1-6; CDR3aa: CASSFGGRGSYNSPLHF; CDR3nt: TGTGCCAGCAGCTTCGGGGGTCGGGGGTCCTATAATTCACCCCTCCACTTT
d_gene: .; abundance: once; v_gene: TRBV9; j_gene: TRBJ2-1; CDR3aa: CASSGIGSFSHNEQFF; CDR3nt: TGTGCCAGCAGCGGGATCGGGTCTTTCAGCCACAATGAGCAGTTCTTC
d_gene: .; abundance: .; v_gene: TRBV28; j_gene: TRBJ1-6; CDR3aa: CASRAGNNSPLHF; CDR3nt: TGTGCCAGCAGGGCAGGGAATAATTCACCCCTCCACTTT
d_gene: TRBD2; abundance: .; v_gene: TRBV28; j_gene: TRBJ2-1; CDR3aa: CASSFTPGLGIHEQFF; CDR3nt: TGTGCCAGCAGCTTTACTCCGGGACTAGGTATCCATGAGCAGTTCTTC
d_gene: TRBD1; abundance: .; v_gene: TRBV6-5; j_gene: TRBJ2-7; CDR3aa: CASNDRGRVGNEQYF; CDR3nt: TGTGCCAGTAACGACAGGGGGCGCGTCGGCAACGAGCAGTACTTC
d_gene: .; abundance: few; v_gene: TRBV24-1; j_gene: TRBJ2-1; CDR3aa: CATSDFRRRHNEQFF; CDR3nt: TGTGCCACCAGTGATTTTCGACGGCGACACAATGAGCAGTTCTTC
d_gene: .; abundance: .; v_gene: TRBV4-2; j_gene: TRBJ2-3; CDR3aa: CASSPLGSTDTQYF; CDR3nt: TGTGCCAGCAGCCCCCTCGGTAGCACAGATACGCAGTATTTT
d_gene: .; abundance: once; v_gene: TRBV11-2; j_gene: TRBJ1-5; CDR3aa: CASSQSKDQPQHF; CDR3nt: TGTGCCAGCAGCCAGTCTAAGGATCAGCCCCAGCATTTT
d_gene: .; abundance: .; v_gene: TRBV28; j_gene: TRBJ2-5; CDR3aa: CASSFLGQETQYF; CDR3nt: TGTGCCAGCAGTTTTCTTGGGCAAGAGACCCAGTACTTC
d_gene: TRBD1; abundance: .; v_gene: TRBV6-5; j_gene: TRBJ2-7; CDR3aa: CASSTSGTGYYEQYF; CDR3nt: TGTGCCAGCAGTACCTCCGGGACAGGATACTACGAGCAGTACTTC
d_gene: TRBD1; abundance: .; v_gene: TRBV5-1; j_gene: TRBJ2-3; CDR3aa: CASSRQGDTDTQYF; CDR3nt: TGCGCCAGCTCTAGACAGGGGGACACAGATACGCAGTATTTT
d_gene: .; abundance: .; v_gene: TRBV6-5; j_gene: TRBJ1-5; CDR3aa: CASSMRQLEMPQHF; CDR3nt: TGTGCCAGCAGTATGAGACAGCTGGAAATGCCCCAGCATTTT
d_gene: TRBD1; abundance: .; v_gene: TRBV28; j_gene: TRBJ1-3; CDR3aa: CASRGGQGTGNTIYF; CDR3nt: TGTGCCAGCCGGGGGGGACAGGGTACGGGAAACACCATATATTTT
d_gene: .; abundance: .; v_gene: TRBV4-2; j_gene: TRBJ1-1; CDR3aa: CASSQEAGQANTEAFF; CDR3nt: TGTGCCAGCAGCCAAGAAGCGGGGCAGGCGAACACTGAAGCTTTCTTT
d_gene: .; abundance: once; v_gene: TRBV27; j_gene: TRBJ1-2; CDR3aa: CASSLASSGGGGYTF; CDR3nt: TGTGCCAGCAGTTTAGCCTCCTCGGGGGGTGGCGGCTACACCTTC
d_gene: .; abundance: .; v_gene: TRBV4-3; j_gene: TRBJ2-7; CDR3aa: CASSQDFYEQYF; CDR3nt: TGCGCCAGCAGCCAAGATTTCTACGAGCAGTACTTC
d_gene: .; abundance: .; v_gene: TRBV28; j_gene: TRBJ2-1; CDR3aa: CASSSQFGGDSPYINEQFF; CDR3nt: TGTGCCAGCAGTAGCCAATTCGGGGGAGACAGCCCCTATATCAATGAGCAGTTCTTC
d_gene: .; abundance: .; v_gene: TRBV28; j_gene: TRBJ1-2; CDR3aa: CASISLSSSNYGYTF; CDR3nt: TGTGCCAGCATATCTCTGAGCAGTTCTAACTATGGCTACACCTTC
d_gene: .; abundance: .; v_gene: TRBV5-1; j_gene: TRBJ2-1; CDR3aa: CASSLAGGSDEQFF; CDR3nt: TGCGCCAGCAGCTTGGCGGGTGGGTCCGATGAGCAGTTCTTC
d_gene: .; abundance: once; v_gene: TRBV2; j_gene: TRBJ1-5; CDR3aa: CASTVESGNQPQHF; CDR3nt: TGTGCCAGCACGGTCGAGAGTGGCAATCAGCCCCAGCATTTT
d_gene: .; abundance: few; v_gene: TRBV28; j_gene: TRBJ1-2; CDR3aa: CASSLWAENYGYTF; CDR3nt: TGTGCCAGCAGTTTATGGGCAGAGAACTATGGCTACACCTTC
d_gene: .; abundance: .; v_gene: TRBV3-1/TRBV3-2; j_gene: TRBJ2-4; CDR3aa: CASSLAVAKNIQYF; CDR3nt: TGTGCCAGCAGCTTAGCGGTAGCCAAAAACATTCAGTACTTC
d_gene: .; abundance: .; v_gene: TRBV5-1; j_gene: TRBJ2-5; CDR3aa: CASSLWSVQETQYF; CDR3nt: TGCGCCAGCAGCTTGTGGTCCGTTCAAGAGACCCAGTACTTC
d_gene: .; abundance: .; v_gene: TRBV4-2; j_gene: TRBJ2-1; CDR3aa: CASSQDNGVAGEQFF; CDR3nt: TGTGCCAGCAGCCAAGACAACGGAGTGGCAGGAGAGCAGTTCTTC
d_gene: .; abundance: few; v_gene: TRBV7-9; j_gene: TRBJ1-1; CDR3aa: CASSSGRFEAFF; CDR3nt: TGTGCCAGCAGCTCCGGACGGTTTGAAGCTTTCTTT